A selection of T cell receptor beta chains follows, all from one sample in a study of breast tumors, draining lymph nodes, adjacent tissues. Each CDR3 protein is one row after TCRdb ran MiXCR on the multiplex PCR reads. The sample consists of about 17,000 distinct CDR3 sequences, roughly 64% of them appearing once. Sequenced sample: tumor-adjacent breast tissue. The receptors derive from a female donor with breast cancer. Some clones in this sample may be carry-over from other donors' samples. The CDR3 runs from the conserved cysteine through the conserved F or W. D genes are given only for firm matches. Clone sizes are given selectively: once, few, many, or a class where the clone is expanded.

>TRBD1|TRBV4-2|TRBJ1-3|NA
TGTGCCAGCAGCCAAGAGGTCTTAGGACAGGGGCGCCTTTCTTCTGGAAACACCATATATTTT
CASSQEVLGQGRLSSGNTIYF
>TRBD1|TRBV7-9|TRBJ2-7|few
TGTGCCAGCAGCTTAGCGACAGGGGGTGGCGAGCAGTACTTC
CASSLATGGGEQYF
>TRBD2|TRBV5-1|TRBJ2-1|many
TGCGCCAGCAGCTTGACTAGCGGGGGGGCTGTCAATGAGCAGTTCTTC
CASSLTSGGAVNEQFF
>TRBD2|TRBV5-4|TRBJ2-1|medium-sized
TGTGCCTGTTCTACGGGGGGTTCCTACAATGAGCAGTTCTTC
CACSTGGSYNEQFF
>TRBD1|TRBV19|TRBJ1-3|medium-sized
TGTGCCAGTAGTCTTCACAGGGGCTCTGGAAACACCATATATTTT
CASSLHRGSGNTIYF
>NA|TRBV7-9|TRBJ1-3|NA
TGTGCCAGCAGCAGCGGAAGCTCGGGAAACACCATATATTTT
CASSSGSSGNTIYF
>NA|TRBV29-1|TRBJ2-5|many
TGCAGCGTTGGGCCCCAAGAGACCCAGTACTTC
CSVGPQETQYF
>TRBD2|TRBV20-1|TRBJ2-7|few
TGCAGTGCTTCCACGCCGACTAGCGGGGGGTACGAGCAGTACTTC
CSASTPTSGGYEQYF
>NA|TRBV9|TRBJ2-2|NA
TGTGCCAGCAGCGTAGAGGGGGACTGGGGGTCATCGCTGTTTTTT
CASSVEGDWGSSLFF
>NA|TRBV19|TRBJ1-2|medium-sized
TGTGCCAGTAGTATTTCAGGGAATGGCTACACCTTC
CASSISGNGYTF
>NA|TRBV2|TRBJ2-3|few
TGTGCCAGCAGTGCGGGAGATACGCAGTATTTT
CASSAGDTQYF
>NA|TRBV6-4|TRBJ2-6|many
TGTGCCAGCAGTCCCGACAACTCTGGGGCCAACGTCCTGACTTTC
CASSPDNSGANVLTF
>NA|TRBV15|TRBJ2-3|NA
TGTGCCACCAGCACGACAGGTGGCACAGATACGCAGTATTTT
CATSTTGGTDTQYF
>TRBD1|TRBV7-3|TRBJ1-5|once
TGTGCCAGCAGCGCCACAGGGGGGGACCCGCCCCAGCATTTT
CASSATGGDPPQHF
>NA|TRBV6-6|TRBJ2-1|NA
TGTGCCAGCAGGATTCTGGACGGTCGCACCTACAATGAGCAGTTCTTC
CASRILDGRTYNEQFF
>NA|TRBV10-3|TRBJ1-6|NA
TGTGCCATCAATGCGGTCGGGGGCTCACCCCTCCACTTT
CAINAVGGSPLHF
>TRBD2|TRBV29-1|TRBJ2-7|NA
TGCAGCGTTGATATCTCGGGGGGCTACGAGCAGTACTTC
CSVDISGGYEQYF
>NA|TRBV6-5|TRBJ1-6|once
TGTGCCAGCAACCGGGACTCTAATTCACCCCTCCACTTT
CASNRDSNSPLHF
>NA|TRBV7-7|TRBJ2-7|NA
TGTGCTAGCAGCTTAGGGCGGTCCTACGAGCAGTACTTC
CASSLGRSYEQYF
>NA|TRBV29-1|TRBJ1-2|NA
TGCAGCGTAGAAGGCTACACCTTC
CSVEGYTF
>NA|TRBV9|TRBJ1-5|NA
TGTGCCAGCAGCGTATCCGGGGCCCACCAGCCCCAGCATTTT
CASSVSGAHQPQHF
>NA|TRBV5-1|TRBJ2-3|NA
TGCGCCAGCAGCTTGGAGCCAGGGTCAGATACGCAGTATTTT
CASSLEPGSDTQYF
>TRBD1|TRBV6-5|TRBJ1-6|NA
TGTGCCAGCATAGGACAGGGCACAAATTCACCCCTCCACTTT
CASIGQGTNSPLHF
>TRBD1|TRBV6-5|TRBJ1-5|medium-sized
TGTGCCAGCAGTTACACACAGGGGAGGGGTCAGCCCCAGCATTTT
CASSYTQGRGQPQHF
>NA|TRBV7-2|TRBJ1-1|many
TGTGCCAGCAGCTTTATAACTGAAGCTTTCTTT
CASSFITEAFF
>NA|TRBV7-2|TRBJ1-6|few
TGTGCCAGCAGCGAAAGGGCAGGGGTTTTTTCACCCCTCCACTTT
CASSERAGVFSPLHF
>NA|TRBV5-4|TRBJ1-2|NA
TGTGCCAGCAGCTCCACAGGGCTGGACTATGGCTACACCTTC
CASSSTGLDYGYTF
>NA|TRBV6-1|TRBJ1-2|medium-sized
TGTGCCAGCAGGGGGTCGGAAAACTATGGCTACACCTTC
CASRGSENYGYTF
>NA|TRBV2|TRBJ1-2|few
TGTGCCAGCAGTGAGAGGATACGGGAGGGCTACACCTTC
CASSERIREGYTF
>TRBD2|TRBV20-1|TRBJ2-3|NA
TGCAGTGCCAACGGGGGGGCCGATACGCAGTATTTT
CSANGGADTQYF
>NA|TRBV12-3/TRBV12-4|TRBJ2-5|many
TGTGCCAGCAGTTTATTTAGTTTCCGAGGGGAGACCCAGTACTTC
CASSLFSFRGETQYF
>NA|TRBV2|TRBJ1-5|NA
TGTGCCAGCAGTGGCCTTGGGGGCAATCAGCCCCAGCATTTT
CASSGLGGNQPQHF
>NA|TRBV29-1|TRBJ1-2|once
TGCAGCGTTGAAAATGCAGCGAACTATGGCTACACCTTC
CSVENAANYGYTF
>TRBD1|TRBV14|TRBJ1-2|NA
TGTGCCAGCAGCCAAGAAAACCTTGACAGGGTCACTTATGGCTACACCTTC
CASSQENLDRVTYGYTF
>NA|TRBV6-1|TRBJ2-5|many
TGTGCCAGCAGTGTGGGGGCGTGGGAAGAGACCCAGTACTTC
CASSVGAWEETQYF
>NA|TRBV12-3/TRBV12-4|TRBJ2-1|medium-sized
TGTGCCAGCAGTTTAAATCCAGAGGAGCAGTTCTTC
CASSLNPEEQFF
>NA|TRBV10-3|TRBJ1-4|NA
TGTGCCATCAGTGACCCCGTTTGGGGCGACGGAAAACTGTTTTTT
CAISDPVWGDGKLFF
>NA|TRBV6-1|TRBJ1-2|NA
TGTGCCAGCAGTTACGGGTCTACCTATGGCTACACCTTC
CASSYGSTYGYTF
>TRBD2|TRBV19|TRBJ2-5|many
TGTGCCAGTAGTGTGTCCCTAGCGGGGGGAGGAGAGACCCAGTACTTC
CASSVSLAGGGETQYF
>NA|TRBV10-3|TRBJ1-2|NA
TGTGCCAGCACCATTCCCCCGTCACACTACACCTTC
CASTIPPSHYTF
>NA|TRBV20-1|TRBJ2-1|few
TGCAGTGCTAGAGCGTGGGCAGGGAGGACCTACAATGAGCAGTTCTTC
CSARAWAGRTYNEQFF
>TRBD1|TRBV28|TRBJ1-2|NA
TGTGCCAGCAGTGTTGACAGGGGGGTAGATGGCTACACCTTC
CASSVDRGVDGYTF
>NA|TRBV7-2|TRBJ2-2|NA
TGTGCCAGCAGCTTACTACGAACCGGGGAGCTGTTTTTT
CASSLLRTGELFF
>NA|TRBV20-1|TRBJ2-5|many
TGCAGTGCTAGGCCAGCCAGGGGGGTTGGAGAGACCCAGTACTTC
CSARPARGVGETQYF
>NA|TRBV5-1|TRBJ2-2|NA
TGCGTCAGCAGCTTGCCAACGAGTAACACCGGGGAGCTGTTTTTT
CVSSLPTSNTGELFF
>NA|TRBV13|TRBJ2-2|many
TGTGCCAGCACCCTGGGGTATCCCGGGGAGCTGTTTTTT
CASTLGYPGELFF
>TRBD2|TRBV10-3|TRBJ2-1|many
TGTGCCATCAGCGTTCTAGCGGACAATGAGCAGTTCTTC
CAISVLADNEQFF